This is a list of T cell receptor beta chains from one sample in a study of graft-versus-host responses after intestinal transplantation. Produced via immunoSEQ multiplex PCR; TCRdb's table is partial and in-frame only. The top ten hold more than 1.4% of the sample, which has around 92,000 clones, roughly 86% seen once. The starting material was PBMCs, obtained 255 days after intestinal transplant. These receptors were obtained from a human patient who received an intestinal transplant, so some T cells may come from the graft donor. The CDR3 runs from the conserved cysteine through the conserved F or W. Fields, in order: clone size, V gene, J gene, D gene, CDR3 DNA, CDR3 protein. The D gene is left open where the match is weak. A row's size may be missing; if present it is once, few, many or a size class.

clone size: .; V gene: TRBV10-3; J gene: TRBJ1-3; D gene: .; CDR3 DNA: TGTGCCATCAGCGAATTACCGGGCGAGGCTGGAAACACCATATATTTT; CDR3 protein: CAISELPGEAGNTIYF
clone size: .; V gene: TRBV15; J gene: TRBJ2-3; D gene: .; CDR3 DNA: TGTGCCACCAGCAGAGAAGTCTCCACAGATACGCAGTATTTT; CDR3 protein: CATSREVSTDTQYF
clone size: .; V gene: TRBV5-1; J gene: TRBJ2-7; D gene: .; CDR3 DNA: TGCGCCAGCAGCCAGACCGGGACGGACCCCTACGAGCAGTACTTC; CDR3 protein: CASSQTGTDPYEQYF
clone size: .; V gene: TRBV27; J gene: TRBJ2-7; D gene: .; CDR3 DNA: TGTGCCAGCAGTCAACACCCTCTCTACGAGCAGTACTTC; CDR3 protein: CASSQHPLYEQYF
clone size: .; V gene: TRBV7-8; J gene: TRBJ2-6; D gene: .; CDR3 DNA: TGTGCCAGCAGCCCCCCGGGCTCTGGGGCCAACGTCCTGACTTTC; CDR3 protein: CASSPPGSGANVLTF
clone size: .; V gene: TRBV5-6; J gene: TRBJ2-3; D gene: .; CDR3 DNA: TGTGCCAGCAGCTTGTGGACGGGGGGCCCTCATACGCAGTATTTT; CDR3 protein: CASSLWTGGPHTQYF
clone size: .; V gene: TRBV6-5; J gene: TRBJ2-7; D gene: TRBD1; CDR3 DNA: TGTGCCAGCAGTTACCTCGGGACAGGGGGCTACGAGCAGTACTTC; CDR3 protein: CASSYLGTGGYEQYF
clone size: .; V gene: TRBV5-4; J gene: TRBJ2-5; D gene: TRBD2; CDR3 DNA: TGTGCCAGCAGCCCGGATCTAGCGGGGGGGCCCAAGACCCAGTACTTC; CDR3 protein: CASSPDLAGGPKTQYF
clone size: few; V gene: TRBV11-2; J gene: TRBJ2-7; D gene: .; CDR3 DNA: TGTGCCAGCAGCTTCCCTGGCAGGGGGGGGGAGCAGTACTTC; CDR3 protein: CASSFPGRGGEQYF
clone size: .; V gene: TRBV1; J gene: TRBJ1-2; D gene: .; CDR3 DNA: TGCACCAGCAGAAGAGGAGGTTTGTTGCGAAAGACCTATGGCTACACCTTC; CDR3 protein: CTSRRGGLLRKTYGYTF
clone size: .; V gene: TRBV5-1; J gene: TRBJ2-5; D gene: .; CDR3 DNA: TGCGCCAGCACCAATCTGCGCAACGAACGGAAGACCCAGTACTTC; CDR3 protein: CASTNLRNERKTQYF
clone size: .; V gene: TRBV5-1; J gene: TRBJ1-5; D gene: .; CDR3 DNA: TGCGCCAGCAGAGGGAGCCCTAGAGCCCAGCATTTT; CDR3 protein: CASRGSPRAQHF
clone size: .; V gene: TRBV6-1; J gene: TRBJ2-1; D gene: .; CDR3 DNA: TGTGCCAGCGAATACAGGGAGGGCAATGAGCAGTTCTTC; CDR3 protein: CASEYREGNEQFF
clone size: .; V gene: TRBV4-1; J gene: TRBJ2-5; D gene: TRBD2; CDR3 DNA: TGCGCCAGCAGCCAAGAGCTAGCGGGGGGGCCGGGCCAAGAGACCCAGTACTTC; CDR3 protein: CASSQELAGGPGQETQYF
clone size: .; V gene: TRBV4-1; J gene: TRBJ1-3; D gene: .; CDR3 DNA: TGCGCCAGCAGCCAAGATCTGACTTACTCTGGAAACACCATATATTTT; CDR3 protein: CASSQDLTYSGNTIYF
clone size: .; V gene: TRBV6-1; J gene: TRBJ2-6; D gene: .; CDR3 DNA: TGTGCCAGCAGTGTGGACGCCTCTGGGGCCAACGTCCTGACTTTC; CDR3 protein: CASSVDASGANVLTF
clone size: .; V gene: TRBV6-1; J gene: TRBJ2-7; D gene: TRBD1; CDR3 DNA: TGTGCCAGCGATAGGACAGGGGGGAACTACGAGCAGTACTTC; CDR3 protein: CASDRTGGNYEQYF
clone size: .; V gene: TRBV4-1; J gene: TRBJ1-6; D gene: .; CDR3 DNA: TGCGCCAGCAGCCACTCGGGACGGTCAAATTCACCCCTCCACTTT; CDR3 protein: CASSHSGRSNSPLHF
clone size: .; V gene: TRBV30; J gene: TRBJ1-4; D gene: .; CDR3 DNA: TGTGCCTGGAGTGTGTATTCCCCGGAAACTAATGAAAAACTGTTTTTT; CDR3 protein: CAWSVYSPETNEKLFF
clone size: .; V gene: TRBV4-1; J gene: TRBJ2-2; D gene: .; CDR3 DNA: TGCGCCAGCAGCCCCTTATTTCGGGGGCGCGCCGGGGAGCTGTTTTTT; CDR3 protein: CASSPLFRGRAGELFF
clone size: .; V gene: TRBV5-1; J gene: TRBJ2-6; D gene: TRBD1; CDR3 DNA: TGCGCCAGCAGCTTAACCGGGACAGGGGCGGCTGGGGCCAACGTCCTGACTTTC; CDR3 protein: CASSLTGTGAAGANVLTF
clone size: .; V gene: TRBV7-9; J gene: TRBJ1-1; D gene: .; CDR3 DNA: TGTGCCAGCAGCTTAGCCGTAGTCAGCACTGAAGCTTTCTTT; CDR3 protein: CASSLAVVSTEAFF
clone size: once; V gene: TRBV19; J gene: TRBJ1-2; D gene: .; CDR3 DNA: TGTGCCAGTAGTTGGGGGCGGACTCCGGACGGCTACACCTTC; CDR3 protein: CASSWGRTPDGYTF
clone size: .; V gene: TRBV5-6; J gene: TRBJ1-1; D gene: TRBD1; CDR3 DNA: TGTGCCAGCAGCTTATACAGGGGGCACACTGAAGCTTTCTTT; CDR3 protein: CASSLYRGHTEAFF
clone size: .; V gene: TRBV27; J gene: TRBJ2-3; D gene: .; CDR3 DNA: TGTGCCAGCAGTTTAGGGACACGAACCACAGATACGCAGTATTTT; CDR3 protein: CASSLGTRTTDTQYF
clone size: .; V gene: TRBV20-1; J gene: TRBJ2-3; D gene: TRBD2; CDR3 DNA: TGCAGTGCCAGGAGCGGGGGGACGCAGTATTTT; CDR3 protein: CSARSGGTQYF
clone size: .; V gene: TRBV20-1; J gene: TRBJ2-3; D gene: .; CDR3 DNA: TGCAGTGCTAGGGCAGATACGCAGTATTTT; CDR3 protein: CSARADTQYF